This T cell receptor beta chain came from a study of cytomegalovirus exposure and HLA in healthy donors. Trimming removed 4 bases at V and 6 bases at J, with 16 bases between. This CDR3 spans 15 amino acids. Germline-derived CDR1 and CDR2 are SGHTS and YDEGEE. This clone was recorded a few times. Its antigen is undetermined. General study findings and limits: Rarity characterized most TCR sequences, yet some public TCRs appeared in many donors. Later on, a genetic analysis was performed. It linked a missense variant in DCLRE1C with V- and J-gene trimming of TCR beta.

Primers included in the PCR were 60 Vbeta and 13 Jbeta primers. The table came from immunoSEQ multiplex PCR; TCRdb's copy has only in-frame clones and leaves some out. The table includes some 140,000 clones, around 80% detected once. V gene TRBV5-8 combines with J gene TRBJ2-2; weak D call: TRBD1 (6 bases). This clonotype was obtained from a woman aged 40 to 49 in good health and CMV-seronegative. The sample consisted of PBMCs. The CDR3 is CASSPLSGAAGELFF. In nucleotides, the CDR3 is TGTGCCAGCAGCCCGCTGTCAGGGGCTGCCGGGGAGCTGTTTTTT. The whole variable domain, remainder taken from reference TRBV5-8 and TRBJ2-2, is EAGVTQSPTHLIKTRGQQATLRCSPISGHTSVYWYQQALGLGLQFLLWYDEGEERNRGNFPPRFSGRQFPNYSSELNVNALELEDSALYLCASSPLSGAAGELFFGEGSRLTVL.